What follows are 15 T cell receptor beta chains derived from one specimen sequenced in a study of blood T cell repertoires in COVID-19. Some clones are missing from TCRdb's copy, which holds only in-frame ones; the method was immunoSEQ multiplex PCR. The sample has 150,000 or so clones; about 80% are singletons. Sequenced: peripheral blood. The receptors derive from an older woman with acute or convalescent COVID-19.

This clone showed up just a few times. This sequence joins TRBV11-2 and TRBJ2-1, with 10 nucleotides matching TRBD2. The trim removed 2 bases at V and 3 bases at J, leaving 1 base unmatched. The CDR3 contains 15 residues. Germline CDR1 is SGHAT and CDR2 is FQNNGV. The CDR3 bases are TGTGCCAGCAGCTTACGGACTAGCGGCTACAATGAGCAGTTCTTC. It codes for CASSLRTSGYNEQFF.

The chain recombines TRBV11-3 with TRBJ2-1, with D perhaps matching TRBD1 (6 bases). Deletions cut 4 bases from V and 3 bases from J, with 13 bases between. The CDR3 is made up of 15 amino acids. Germline assignment: CDR1 SGHNT and CDR2 YENEEA. The CDR3 reads CASSSTGKIYNEQFF. The CDR3 DNA is TGTGCCAGCAGCTCCACAGGGAAGATCTACAATGAGCAGTTCTTC.

The chain carries TRBV6-6 and TRBJ1-1; D unclear. The CDR3 runs 14 residues. The V end was cut by 6 bases, the J end by 2 bases, with 13 bases between. Germline V gives CDR1 MNHNY, CDR2 SVGAGI (reference sequence). The CDR3 here is CASSFEYFNTEAFF. CDR3 bases: TGTGCCAGCAGCTTTGAATACTTTAACACTGAAGCTTTCTTT.

The J gene is TRBJ2-4, the V gene TRBV21-1; the table names TRBD2, a call not compared with the DNA. TRBV21-1 is a recognized pseudogene. The CDR3 runs to 16 residues. This chain's CDR3 is CASSEESGRAKNIQYF. The CDR3 DNA sequence: TGTGCCAGCAGCGAAGAAAGCGGGAGGGCCAAAAACATTCAGTACTTC.

The chain recombines TRBV5-5 with TRBJ1-1, with 7 bases aligning to TRBD1. CDR1 and CDR2 (germline): SGHKS, YYEKEE (reference sequence). V shed 5 bases and J 3 bases; nucleotides not matched to a gene: 16. This CDR3 region has 17 residues. DNA for the CDR3: TGTGCCAGCAGGATAACAGGGGTCCAGGGGTTGGACACTGAAGCTTTCTTT. Protein: CASRITGVQGLDTEAFF.

This sequence joins TRBV7-8 and TRBJ1-3; D is possibly TRBD1 (6 bases). The length of the CDR3 is 13 residues. Germline CDR1 reads SGHVS; CDR2 reads FQNEAQ. Trimming stripped 2 bases from V and 9 bases from J, with 11 bases between. CDR3 sequence (DNA): TGTGCCAGCAGCTTACGGCAGGGGAGCACCATATATTTT. Protein: CASSLRQGSTIYF.

The chain recombines TRBV19 with TRBJ1-2, with D possibly matching TRBD1 (5 bases). The length of the CDR3 is 13 residues. Trimming pared 7 bases from V and 3 bases from J, leaving 12 bases between. In germline, CDR1 is LNHDA, CDR2 SQIVND (reference sequence). The CDR3 reads CASTGSLDYGYTF. In DNA form, the CDR3 reads TGTGCCAGTACAGGGTCGCTCGACTATGGCTACACCTTC.

This sequence joins TRBV7-2 and TRBJ1-5; 8 nucleotides agree with TRBD1. The CDR3 is 15 residues long. The J segment lost 6 bases and the V segment lost 3 bases, leaving 7 bases of the junction unmatched. Germline V gene lookup returns CDR1 SGHTA and CDR2 FQGNSA. DNA of the CDR3: TGTGCCAGCAGCTTTGGGACAGGCCCTACTCAGCCCCAGCATTTT. This codes for CASSFGTGPTQPQHF. Full variable domain (outside the CDR3, taken from reference TRBV7-2 and TRBJ1-5): GAGVSQSPSNKVTEKGKDVELRCDPISGHTALYWYRQSLGQGLEFLIYFQGNSAPDKSGLPSDRFSAERTGGSVSTLTIQRTQQEDSAVYLCASSFGTGPTQPQHFGDGTRLSIL.

This chain links TRBV7-9 with TRBJ1-4, with a weak D call TRBD1 (5 bases). V lost 6 bases and J 6 bases, leaving 14 bases between the germline ends. CDR3 length equals 14 residues. CDR1 SEHNR and CDR2 FQNEAQ come from the germline V gene (reference sequence). The CDR3 sequence: CASRYRIMDEKLFF. As DNA, the CDR3 is TGTGCCAGCAGATACAGGATAATGGATGAAAAACTGTTTTTT.

The rearrangement uses TRBV12-3 or TRBV12-4 and TRBJ1-1; D remains unclear. The length of the CDR3 is 13 residues. V was shortened by 8 bases and J by 1 base, with 11 bases between the two germline ends. The CDR3 DNA follows: TGTGCCAGCCGCCTCGGGGAGAACACTGAAGCTTTCTTT. Translating it yields CASRLGENTEAFF.

V and J are TRBV19 and TRBJ1-4, with TRBD1 identical over 7 bases. J was trimmed by 0 bases and V by 8 bases; bases with no gene match: 12. The germline V gene has CDR1 LNHDA and CDR2 SQIVND (reference sequence). This CDR3 has 17 residues. CDR3 coding DNA: TGTGCCAGTCAGACAGGGTGGACTCTGACAACTAATGAAAAACTGTTTTTT. This translates into CASQTGWTLTTNEKLFF.

The rearrangement links TRBV4-2 to TRBJ1-2; D not resolved. The CDR3 is 17 amino acids. The V gene lost 0 bases and the J gene lost 4 bases, with 18 bases spanning the gap. CDR1 is LGHNA and CDR2 is YNFKEQ in the germline V gene. The CDR3: CASSQDFSLESSYGYTF. The CDR3 nucleotides read TGTGCCAGCAGCCAAGATTTTAGCTTAGAGTCCAGCTATGGCTACACCTTC.

The chain couples TRBV18 to TRBJ2-2; D is ambiguous. This CDR3 is 14 amino acids long. The germline V gene has CDR1 KGHSH and CDR2 LQKENI. V lost 3 bases, J lost 4 bases, and 9 bases lay in between. CDR3 sequence (DNA): TGTGCCAGCTCACCTGGGCAGTCCACCGGGGAGCTGTTTTTT. The encoded protein is CASSPGQSTGELFF.

This chain connects TRBV6-5 to TRBJ2-1; 10 nucleotides line up with TRBD2. The germline V gene encodes CDR1 MNHEY and CDR2 SVGAGI. The CDR3 sequence is 14 residues long. Unmatched junction bases numbered 5, after V lost 5 bases and J lost 7 bases. The CDR3 sequence is CASSLAGAYNEQFF. CDR3 DNA sequence: TGTGCCAGCAGTCTAGCGGGAGCTTATAATGAGCAGTTCTTC.

The chain couples TRBV28 to TRBJ2-7; 8 bases are a match to TRBD1. CDR1 and CDR2 from the germline V gene are MDHEN and SYDVKM. The CDR3 has 14 residues. Unmatched junction bases numbered 10, after V lost 7 bases and J lost 5 bases. CDR3 nucleotide sequence: TGTGCCAGCACCGATACAGGGGGGCCCGACGAGCAGTACTTC. It codes for CASTDTGGPDEQYF.